The 21 T cell receptor beta chains in this list originate from one sample, sequenced in a study of cytomegalovirus exposure and HLA in healthy donors. The study ran its PCR with 60 Vbeta and 13 Jbeta primers. Measured with immunoSEQ multiplex PCR; TCRdb has only the in-frame clones, and not every one. The data show around 180,000 clones, roughly four fifths seen once. The sample was PBMCs. Receptor source: a man aged 18 to 29 in good health and CMV-seronegative.

Only a few counts were recorded for this clone. The rearrangement links TRBV5-1 to TRBJ1-1, with TRBD1 identical over 12 bases. The CDR3 length is 15 residues. Germline V CDR1 and CDR2: SGHRS, YFSETQ. Trimming at V came to 5 bases and at J to 7 bases, leaving 9 bases not matched to a gene. CDR3 sequence: CASRRTGQGAIEAFF. As DNA, the CDR3 is TGCGCCAGCAGACGGACGGGACAGGGGGCGATTGAAGCTTTCTTT.

About this clone: This same CDR3 is encoded by further DNA sequences in the sample. The chain combines TRBV6-5 with TRBJ2-7, with 9 bases lining up with TRBD2. Germline CDR1 MNHEY, CDR2 SVGAGI. The CDR3 length is 15 residues. V lost 0 bases, J lost 1 base, and 1 base stayed unmatched. CDR3 sequence: CASSYSSGSSYEQYF. In nucleotides, the CDR3 is TGTGCCAGCAGTTACTCTAGCGGGAGTTCCTACGAGCAGTACTTC.

The chain joins TRBV7-9 to TRBJ2-7, with D possibly being TRBD1 (6 bases). Trimming shortened V by 7 bases and J by 3 bases, and 10 bases separated the two germline ends. Germline loops: CDR1 SEHNR, CDR2 FQNEAQ (reference sequence). There are 12 residues in the CDR3. The CDR3 nucleotides read TGTGCCAGCACGGACAGTAGCTACGAGCAGTACTTC. Protein product: CASTDSSYEQYF.

This clone came up once. V and J are TRBV5-6 and TRBJ2-1, with 9 nucleotides matching TRBD2. With 2 bases clipped from V and 4 bases from J, the junction kept 10 bases outside the gene matches. CDR3 length: 17 residues. Germline CDR1 and CDR2: SGHDT and YYEEEE. The CDR3 reads CASSFQASSGVYNEQFF. The CDR3 nucleotides are TGTGCCAGCAGCTTCCAGGCGTCTAGCGGGGTTTACAATGAGCAGTTCTTC.

This clone was counted once. The rearrangement links TRBV6-5 to TRBJ2-3; the match to TRBD1 covers 7 bases. Trimming took 8 bases from V and 2 from J; bases not matched to a gene: 7. The CDR3 loop spans 14 amino acids. The germline V gene encodes CDR1 MNHEY and CDR2 SVGAGI. CDR3 protein: CASQEGAATDTQYF. CDR3 sequence (DNA): TGTGCCAGCCAAGAGGGGGCGGCCACAGATACGCAGTATTTT.

The V and J genes are TRBV4-1 and TRBJ2-1; D might be TRBD2 (7 bases). The CDR3 runs to 16 residues. Deletions cut 2 bases from V and 4 bases from J, with 15 bases between. The germline V gene encodes CDR1 MGHRA and CDR2 YSYEKL. CDR3 sequence (DNA): TGCGCCAGCAGCCAATTGTCGGGGGGCGTATACAATGAGCAGTTCTTC. Residues: CASSQLSGGVYNEQFF.

The chain couples TRBV6-1 to TRBJ1-3; TRBD1 agrees at 7 bases. There are 16 residues in the CDR3. V dropped 3 bases and J dropped 3; count of bases not matched to a gene: 8. Per germline, CDR1 MNHNS and CDR2 SASEGT. The CDR3, as DNA: TGTGCCAGCAGTGAGTTGTCGACAGGGTTTGGAAACACCATATATTTT. Translated: CASSELSTGFGNTIYF.

The V and J genes are TRBV6-1 and TRBJ1-1; D gene unclear. The germline V gene encodes CDR1 MNHNS and CDR2 SASEGT. This CDR3 has 15 residues. The V end was cut by 5 bases, the J end by 4 bases, with 17 bases between. The CDR3, as DNA: TGTGCCAGCAGTCAGGACGGAGGAAGCGGCACTGAAGCTTTCTTT. It yields the protein CASSQDGGSGTEAFF.

The genes are TRBV6-5 and TRBJ2-5; 8 bases agree with TRBD2. The CDR3 spans 12 residues. J gave up 5 bases and V 10 bases, and 6 bases lay outside the gene matches. The V gene's germline CDR1 is MNHEY and CDR2 SVGAGI. The CDR3 bases are TGTGCCACCTCAGCGGGAGTGGAGACCCAGTACTTC. Its translation: CATSAGVETQYF.

The chain uses TRBV28 and TRBJ2-7, with a possible D match to TRBD1 (6 bases). In germline, CDR1 is MDHEN, CDR2 SYDVKM. The V end lost 6 bases, the J end lost 5 bases, and 20 bases lay between the germline ends. The CDR3 is made up of 15 amino acids. The CDR3 nucleotides read TGTGCCAGCAGCCCTGCGGGCACAGGGTACAACGAGCAGTACTTC. This sequence encodes CASSPAGTGYNEQYF.

The gene calls are TRBV7-9 and TRBJ2-3; a weak D match, TRBD1 (6 bases). Germline CDR1 is SEHNR and CDR2 is FQNEAQ (reference sequence). The V end lost 6 bases, the J end lost 4 bases, and 14 bases lay between the germline ends. The CDR3 covers 14 residues. The CDR3 protein is CASRGYRAPDTQYF. The CDR3 nucleotides are TGTGCCAGCAGGGGATACAGGGCCCCAGATACGCAGTATTTT.

The chain couples TRBV29-1 to TRBJ2-3; D may be TRBD1 (6 bases). Germline CDR1 is SQVTM and CDR2 is ANQGSEA. Trimming took off 8 bases at V and 2 bases at J, with 17 bases between the two ends. CDR3 length: 14 amino acids. The chain's CDR3 is CSPTTGFHTDTQYF. The CDR3 DNA sequence: TGCAGCCCAACGACAGGTTTTCACACAGATACGCAGTATTTT.

This chain uses TRBV28 with TRBJ2-2; the match to TRBD1 covers 9 bases. CDR3 length: 16 residues. The ends lost 4 bases at V and 4 bases at J; junction bases unmatched: 7. Per germline, CDR1 MDHEN and CDR2 SYDVKM. The CDR3 spells CASSSAGTGSTGELFF. In DNA form, the CDR3 reads TGTGCCAGCAGTTCTGCCGGGACAGGGAGCACCGGGGAGCTGTTTTTT.

This chain links TRBV27 with TRBJ2-7, with 10 bases lining up with TRBD1. This CDR3 is built from 13 residues. CDR1 is MNHEY, CDR2 SMNVEV, per germline (reference sequence). Losses at the gene ends were 6 bases for V and 7 bases for J; bases not matched to a gene: 6. The CDR3 DNA is TGTGCCAGCAGCCGGGACAGGGGATCGGAGCAGTACTTC. This translates into CASSRDRGSEQYF.

The genes are TRBV6-1 and TRBJ2-7, with D perhaps TRBD1 (5 bases). V was cut by 5 bases and J by 10 bases, with 15 bases left in between. Germline CDR1 MNHNS, CDR2 SASEGT. The CDR3 runs to 12 residues. CDR3 sequence reads: CASSSGWQGQYF. DNA of the CDR3: TGTGCCAGCAGTTCCGGTTGGCAGGGCCAGTACTTC.

The chain links TRBV27 to TRBJ1-6; possibly TRBD1 for D (5 bases). Germline CDR1 MNHEY, CDR2 SMNVEV (reference sequence). The CDR3 is 14 amino acids. Between the trimmed V and J ends, which lost 5 bases and 4 bases, there was a span of 9 bases. DNA for the CDR3: TGTGCCAGCAGTCCGAGACAGTATAATTCACCCCTCCACTTT. As protein: CASSPRQYNSPLHF.

The chain uses TRBV5-1 and TRBJ2-6, with no clear D. Germline CDR1 SGHRS, CDR2 YFSETQ. The CDR3 runs to 14 residues. The ends were cut back, 2 bases at V and 1 base at J, with 4 bases in the middle. DNA of the CDR3: TGCGCCAGCAGCTTCGGTTCTGGGGCCAACGTCCTGACTTTC. Encoded protein: CASSFGSGANVLTF.

The chain uses TRBV5-1 and TRBJ2-1, with TRBD1 matching 11 bases. Germline CDR1 is SGHRS and CDR2 is YFSETQ. With 4 bases clipped from V and 7 bases from J, the junction kept 7 bases outside the gene matches. The CDR3 contains 15 residues. The CDR3 DNA sequence: TGCGCCAGCAGCCTTCGGACAGGGGGCGAAAATGAGCAGTTCTTC. This gives the protein CASSLRTGGENEQFF.

In its sample, this clone was seen once. The V and J genes are TRBV7-3 and TRBJ1-1; D gene ambiguous. CDR1 and CDR2 from the germline V gene are SGHTA and FQGTGA. Trimming left V 2 bases short and J 1 base short, with 5 bases between. There are 13 residues in the CDR3. Here the CDR3 DNA reads TGTGCCAGCAGCTTACGGGGGAACACTGAAGCTTTCTTT. Translated, it gives CASSLRGNTEAFF.

This clone was picked up a small number of times. V is TRBV7-3 and J is TRBJ1-2; 7 bases are a match to TRBD1. CDR1 and CDR2 (germline): SGHTA, FQGTGA. The V and J ends lost 5 bases and 9 bases, in that order; junction bases with no gene match: 12. CDR3 length: 14 residues. Here the CDR3 reads CASSPGTASGSYTF. CDR3 DNA: TGTGCCAGCAGCCCCGGGACAGCCTCCGGTAGCTACACCTTC.

The chain combines TRBV14 with TRBJ1-1; 8 bases are shared with TRBD1. The germline CDR1 and CDR2 sequences are SGHDN and FVKESK. V dropped 3 bases and J dropped 2; count of bases not matched to a gene: 11. The CDR3 runs to 17 residues. CDR3 DNA: TGTGCCAGCAGCCACACAGGGGGAAAGGCATTTAACACTGAAGCTTTCTTT. It is translated as CASSHTGGKAFNTEAFF.